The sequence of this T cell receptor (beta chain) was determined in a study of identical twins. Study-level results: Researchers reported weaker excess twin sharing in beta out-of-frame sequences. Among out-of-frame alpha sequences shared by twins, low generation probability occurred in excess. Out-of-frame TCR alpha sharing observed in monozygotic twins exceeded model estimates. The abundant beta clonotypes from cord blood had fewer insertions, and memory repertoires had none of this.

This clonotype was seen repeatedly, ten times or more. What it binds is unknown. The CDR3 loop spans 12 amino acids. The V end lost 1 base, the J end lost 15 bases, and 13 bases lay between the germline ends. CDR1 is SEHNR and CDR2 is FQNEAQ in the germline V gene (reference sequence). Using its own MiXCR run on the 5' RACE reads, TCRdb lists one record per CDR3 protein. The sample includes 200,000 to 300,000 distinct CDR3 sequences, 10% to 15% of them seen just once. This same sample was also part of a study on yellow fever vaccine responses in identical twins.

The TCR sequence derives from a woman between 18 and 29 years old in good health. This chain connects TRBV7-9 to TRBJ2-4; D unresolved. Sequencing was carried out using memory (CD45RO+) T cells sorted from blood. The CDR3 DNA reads TGTGCCAGCAGCTTAGATCTAGGCTCTTGGTACTTC. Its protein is CASSLDLGSWYF.